The 13 T cell receptor beta chains reported below all come from one sample, sequenced in a study of T cell responses to AZD1222 COVID-19 vaccine (dated by TCRdb to the early 2020s). The library was built by means of the immunoSEQ multiplex PCR assay. Entries here come from immuneACCESS through TCRdb and include only in-frame sequences with V and J called. Some clones fail to appear in such tables; in the studies checked, an unresolved V gene covers under half of the shortfall, and the cause of the remainder is unknown. The sample data list over 85,000 clones, and roughly 84% of these were observed just once. The ten largest clones represent about 14% of the sample. The sample's time point label, in plain terms: about 28 days (+/-7) after the second vaccine dose. The material was peripheral blood, obtained 28 days after the second AZD1222 dose. The receptors derive from an adult who received the AZD1222 COVID-19 vaccine.

The chain combines TRBV19 with TRBJ1-5, with D perhaps matching TRBD1 (5 bases). Trimming left V 7 bases short and J 7 bases short, with 17 bases between. The CDR3 consists of 14 residues. CDR1 LNHDA and CDR2 SQIVND come from the germline V gene (reference sequence). CDR3 sequence: CASTYPQGGQPQHF. CDR3 DNA sequence: TGTGCCAGTACTTATCCGCAGGGAGGACAGCCCCAGCATTTT.

The chain recombines TRBV3-1 (or the pseudogene TRBV3-2) with TRBJ2-1, with TRBD2 identical over 8 bases. With V trimmed by 5 bases and J by 7 bases, 13 bases remained unmatched. CDR1 is LGHDT and CDR2 is YNNKEL in the germline V gene (reference sequence). The CDR3 is 16 amino acids. The CDR3 protein is CASSSRLASRNNEQFF. In nucleotides, the CDR3 is TGTGCCAGCAGCTCCCGACTAGCGTCCAGGAATAATGAGCAGTTCTTC.

The chain links TRBV6-5 to TRBJ1-1; 9 bases are shared with TRBD1. The length of the CDR3 is 12 residues. Trimming at V came to 6 bases and at J to 6 bases, leaving 2 bases not matched to a gene. The germline CDR1 and CDR2 sequences are MNHEY and SVGAGI. CDR3 nucleotide sequence: TGTGCCAGCAGATGGGACAGGGCTGAAGCTTTCTTT. Translation: CASRWDRAEAFF.

The rearrangement links TRBV5-1 to TRBJ2-3; 15 nucleotides align to TRBD2. Germline values: CDR1 SGHRS, CDR2 YFSETQ. CDR3 size: 18 residues. With V trimmed by 4 bases and J by 3 bases, 9 bases remained unmatched. In DNA form, the CDR3 reads TGCGCCAGCAGCCCCGGACTAGCGGGAGGGGGGGCGACAGATACGCAGTATTTT. This sequence encodes CASSPGLAGGGATDTQYF.

This chain connects TRBV11-2 to TRBJ1-3; no definite D call. The germline V gene encodes CDR1 SGHAT and CDR2 FQNNGV. The ends were cut back, 3 bases at V and 4 bases at J, with 16 bases in the middle. The CDR3 is 16 residues long. This CDR3 reads CASSLSGLLSGNTIYF. In nucleotides, the CDR3 is TGTGCCAGCAGCTTGAGCGGGCTACTCTCCGGAAACACCATATATTTT. Together with reference TRBV11-2 and TRBJ1-3, the CDR3 gives the full variable domain: EAGVAQSPRYKIIEKRQSVAFWCNPISGHATLYWYQQILGQGPKLLIQFQNNGVVDDSQLPKDRFSAERLKGVDSTLKIQPAKLEDSAVYLCASSLSGLLSGNTIYFGEGSWLTVV.

The chain carries TRBV3-1 (or the pseudogene TRBV3-2) and TRBJ1-1, with D possibly matching TRBD1 (6 bases). CDR1 and CDR2 (germline): LGHDT, YNNKEL (reference sequence). The CDR3 extends over 14 amino acids. V lost 2 bases to trimming and J lost 4 bases, with 11 bases between them. The CDR3 loop is CASSQQGQGTEAFF. Written as DNA, the CDR3 is TGTGCCAGCAGCCAACAGGGGCAGGGCACTGAAGCTTTCTTT.

The chain employs TRBV19 and TRBJ1-4; D gene ambiguous. Germline CDR1 and CDR2: LNHDA and SQIVND (reference sequence). This CDR3 has 15 residues. Trimming took 5 bases from V and 3 from J, leaving 13 bases between them. The CDR3 sequence is CASSPSGRANEKLFF. The CDR3 nucleotides are TGTGCCAGTAGTCCCTCGGGGAGGGCTAATGAAAAACTGTTTTTT.

The V and J genes are TRBV21-1 and TRBJ1-5; the D call TRBD1 from the table was never checked on the DNA. TRBV21-1 is a pseudogene segment. The CDR3 runs 19 residues. CDR3: CASSRPGDRGPHSNQPQHF. The CDR3 coding sequence is TGTGCCAGCAGCCGCCCGGGGGACAGGGGGCCCCATAGCAATCAGCCCCAGCATTTT.

This clone turned up a few times. V gene TRBV5-1 combines with J gene TRBJ1-5; TRBD1 is a possible D gene (5 bases). V was pared by 1 base and J by 4 bases, with 12 bases between. Germline V gives CDR1 SGHRS, CDR2 YFSETQ. CDR3 length: 15 residues. This chain's CDR3 is CASSLSDGGNQPQHF. The CDR3 bases are TGCGCCAGCAGCTTGTCCGACGGGGGTAATCAGCCCCAGCATTTT.

Relative to its sample, this clone is medium-sized. The chain recombines TRBV7-9 with TRBJ1-4; D is unresolved. The V and J ends lost 5 bases and 6 bases respectively, with 10 bases between them. This CDR3 is 13 amino acids long. CDR1 and CDR2 (germline): SEHNR, FQNEAQ (reference sequence). CDR3 amino acids: CASSPGQYEKLFF. The CDR3 DNA follows: TGTGCCAGCAGCCCCGGGCAGTATGAAAAACTGTTTTTT. Based on the CDR3 plus reference TRBV7-9 and TRBJ1-4, the full variable domain is DTGVSQNPRHKITKRGQNVTFRCDPISEHNRLYWYRQTLGQGPEFLTYFQNEAQLEKSRLLSDRFSAERPKGSFSTLEIQRTEQGDSAMYLCASSPGQYEKLFFGSGTQLSVL.

This clone came up a few times. V and J are TRBV5-6 and TRBJ2-7; D gene ambiguous. Germline CDR1 is SGHDT and CDR2 is YYEEEE. Trimming cost V 1 base and J 1 base, with 12 bases left between them. The CDR3 extends over 15 amino acids. The CDR3 nucleotides are TGTGCCAGCAGCTTGAGGATTCTTGTTTCCTACGAGCAGTACTTC. Amino acid sequence: CASSLRILVSYEQYF. Drawing the rest from reference TRBV5-6 and TRBJ2-7, the complete variable domain is DAGVTQSPTHLIKTRGQQVTLRCSPKSGHDTVSWYQQALGQGPQFIFQYYEEEERQRGNFPDRFSGHQFPNYSSELNVNALLLGDSALYLCASSLRILVSYEQYFGPGTRLTVT.

The chain joins TRBV27 to TRBJ1-5; D uncertain. The germline V gene has CDR1 MNHEY and CDR2 SMNVEV (reference sequence). This CDR3 has 13 residues. The germline V and J ends were trimmed by 3 bases and 3 bases, with 6 bases remaining between them. The CDR3 region is CASSLGDNQPQHF. DNA for the CDR3: TGTGCCAGCAGTTTGGGTGACAATCAGCCCCAGCATTTT.

The chain has TRBV4-1 and TRBJ2-7; unclear D gene. The V gene's germline CDR1 is MGHRA and CDR2 YSYEKL. The V gene lost 1 base and the J gene lost 6 bases, with 10 bases spanning the gap. This CDR3 region has 13 residues. The CDR3 here is CASSQVMAAEQYF. The CDR3 nucleotides read TGCGCCAGCAGCCAAGTGATGGCGGCCGAGCAGTACTTC.